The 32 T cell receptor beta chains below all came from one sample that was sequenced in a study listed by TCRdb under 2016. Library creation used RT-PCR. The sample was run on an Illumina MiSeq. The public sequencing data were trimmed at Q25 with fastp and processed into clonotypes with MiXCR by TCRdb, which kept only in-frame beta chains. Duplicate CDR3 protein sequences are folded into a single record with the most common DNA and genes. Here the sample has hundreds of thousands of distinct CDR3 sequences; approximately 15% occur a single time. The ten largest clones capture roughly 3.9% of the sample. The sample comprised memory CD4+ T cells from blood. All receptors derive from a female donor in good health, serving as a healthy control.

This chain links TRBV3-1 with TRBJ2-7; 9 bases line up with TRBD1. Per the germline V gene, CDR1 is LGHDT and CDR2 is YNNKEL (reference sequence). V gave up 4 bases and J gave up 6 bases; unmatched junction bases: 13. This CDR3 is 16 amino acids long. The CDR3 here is CASSRKYRGRPAEQYF. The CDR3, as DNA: TGTGCCAGCAGCCGAAAATACAGGGGGCGACCGGCCGAGCAGTACTTC.

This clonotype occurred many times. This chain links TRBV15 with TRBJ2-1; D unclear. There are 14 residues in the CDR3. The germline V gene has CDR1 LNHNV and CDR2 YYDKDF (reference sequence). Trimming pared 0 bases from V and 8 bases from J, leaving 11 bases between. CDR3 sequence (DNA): TGTGCCACCAGCAGAGAGAGAAATCAGGATGAGCAGTTCTTC. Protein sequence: CATSRERNQDEQFF.

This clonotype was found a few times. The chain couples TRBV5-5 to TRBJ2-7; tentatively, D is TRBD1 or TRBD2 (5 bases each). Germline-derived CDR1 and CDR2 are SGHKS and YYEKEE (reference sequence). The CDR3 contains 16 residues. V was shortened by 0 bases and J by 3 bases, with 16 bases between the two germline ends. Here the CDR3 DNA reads TGTGCCAGCAGCTTGGTGTCGGGGACCATTATCTACGAGCAGTACTTC. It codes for CASSLVSGTIIYEQYF.

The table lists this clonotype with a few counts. The CDR3 loop reads CASSIPTGLVNNEQFF. The CDR3 DNA follows: TGTGCCAGTAGTATCCCCACAGGGTTGGTTAACAATGAGCAGTTCTTC. The rearrangement joins TRBV19 to TRBJ2-1; D is perhaps TRBD1 (6 bases). The CDR3 is 16 residues long. The V gene lost 3 bases and the J gene lost 5 bases, with 17 bases spanning the gap. Per the germline V gene, CDR1 is LNHDA and CDR2 is SQIVND (reference sequence).

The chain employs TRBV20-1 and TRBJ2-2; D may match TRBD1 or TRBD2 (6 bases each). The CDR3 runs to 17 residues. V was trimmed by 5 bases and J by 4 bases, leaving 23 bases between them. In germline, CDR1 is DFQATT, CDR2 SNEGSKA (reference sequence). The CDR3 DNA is TGCAGTGCTCCCAATTTGCCGGGGGCGCTTACCACCGGGGAGCTGTTTTTT. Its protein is CSAPNLPGALTTGELFF.

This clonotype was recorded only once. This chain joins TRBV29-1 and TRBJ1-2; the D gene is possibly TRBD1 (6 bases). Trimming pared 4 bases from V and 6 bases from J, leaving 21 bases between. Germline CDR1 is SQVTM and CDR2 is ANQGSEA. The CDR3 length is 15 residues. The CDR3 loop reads CSVVARDKGLNGYTF. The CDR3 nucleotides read TGCAGCGTTGTCGCCCGGGACAAGGGGCTCAATGGCTACACCTTC.

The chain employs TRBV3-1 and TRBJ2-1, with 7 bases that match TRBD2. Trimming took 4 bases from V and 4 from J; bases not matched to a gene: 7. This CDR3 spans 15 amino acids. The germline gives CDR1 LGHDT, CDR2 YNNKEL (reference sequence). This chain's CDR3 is CASSLRGGRYNEQFF. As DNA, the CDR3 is TGTGCCAGCAGCCTGAGGGGCGGGAGATACAATGAGCAGTTCTTC.

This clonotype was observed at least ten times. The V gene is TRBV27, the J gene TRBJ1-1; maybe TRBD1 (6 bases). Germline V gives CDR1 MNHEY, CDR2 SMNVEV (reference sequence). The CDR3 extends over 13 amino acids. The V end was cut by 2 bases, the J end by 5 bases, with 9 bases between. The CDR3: CASSLNRETEAFF. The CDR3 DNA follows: TGTGCCAGCAGTTTAAACAGGGAAACTGAAGCTTTCTTT.

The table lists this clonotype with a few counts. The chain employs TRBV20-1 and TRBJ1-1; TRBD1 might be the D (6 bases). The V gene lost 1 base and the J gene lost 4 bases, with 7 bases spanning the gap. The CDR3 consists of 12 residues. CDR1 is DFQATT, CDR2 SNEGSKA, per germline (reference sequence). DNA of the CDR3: TGCAGTGCTAGAGCGGGGGCCACTGAAGCTTTCTTT. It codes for CSARAGATEAFF.

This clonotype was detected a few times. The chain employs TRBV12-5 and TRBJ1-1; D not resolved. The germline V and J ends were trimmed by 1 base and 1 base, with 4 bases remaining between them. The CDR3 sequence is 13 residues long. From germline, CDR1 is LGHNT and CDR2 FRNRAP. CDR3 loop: CASGLGANTEAFF. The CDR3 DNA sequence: TGTGCTAGTGGTTTGGGGGCGAACACTGAAGCTTTCTTT.

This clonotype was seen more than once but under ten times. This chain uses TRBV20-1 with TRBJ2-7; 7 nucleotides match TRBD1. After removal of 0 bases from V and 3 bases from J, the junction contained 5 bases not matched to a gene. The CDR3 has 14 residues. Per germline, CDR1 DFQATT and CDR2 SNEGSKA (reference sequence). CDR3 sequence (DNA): TGCAGTGCTAGAGACAACAACAGGGGCTACGAGCAGTACTTC. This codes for CSARDNNRGYEQYF.

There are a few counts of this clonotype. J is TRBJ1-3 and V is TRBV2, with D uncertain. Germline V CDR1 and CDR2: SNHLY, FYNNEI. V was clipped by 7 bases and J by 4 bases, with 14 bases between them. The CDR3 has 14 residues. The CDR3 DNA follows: TGTGCCAGCACCGCTGAGGGTTCGGGAAACACCATATATTTT. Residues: CASTAEGSGNTIYF.

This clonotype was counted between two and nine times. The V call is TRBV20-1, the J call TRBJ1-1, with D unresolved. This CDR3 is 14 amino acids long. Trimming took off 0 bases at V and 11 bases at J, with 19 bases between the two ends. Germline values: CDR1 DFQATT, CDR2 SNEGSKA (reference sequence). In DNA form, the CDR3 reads TGCAGTGCTAGAGAACTGGTGATTGACGTGGTGGCTTTCTTT. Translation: CSARELVIDVVAFF.

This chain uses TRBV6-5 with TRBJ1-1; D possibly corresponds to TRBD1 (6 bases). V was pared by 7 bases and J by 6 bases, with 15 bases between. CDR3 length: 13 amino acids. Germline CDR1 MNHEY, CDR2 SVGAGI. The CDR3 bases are TGTGCCAGCACCAAGGGGGGGACCCCTGAAGCTTTCTTT. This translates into CASTKGGTPEAFF.

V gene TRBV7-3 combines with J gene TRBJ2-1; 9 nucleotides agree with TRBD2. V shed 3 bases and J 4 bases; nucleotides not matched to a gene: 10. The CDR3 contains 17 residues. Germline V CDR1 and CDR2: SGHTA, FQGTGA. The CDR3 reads CASSFLPAGGLYNEQFF. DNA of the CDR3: TGTGCCAGCAGCTTTCTGCCAGCGGGAGGACTTTACAATGAGCAGTTCTTC.

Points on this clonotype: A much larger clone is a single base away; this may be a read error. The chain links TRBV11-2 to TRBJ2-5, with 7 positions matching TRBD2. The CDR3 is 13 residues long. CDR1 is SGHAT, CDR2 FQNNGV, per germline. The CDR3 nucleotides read TGTTCCAGCAGCGCTGGACTAGAAGAGACCCAGTACTTC. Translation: CSSSAGLEETQYF.

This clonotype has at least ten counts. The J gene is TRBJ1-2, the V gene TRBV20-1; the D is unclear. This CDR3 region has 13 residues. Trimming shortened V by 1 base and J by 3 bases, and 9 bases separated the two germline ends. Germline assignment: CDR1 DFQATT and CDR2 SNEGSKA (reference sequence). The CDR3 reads CSARVPTDYGYTF. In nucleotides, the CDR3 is TGCAGTGCTAGAGTACCGACGGACTATGGCTACACCTTC.

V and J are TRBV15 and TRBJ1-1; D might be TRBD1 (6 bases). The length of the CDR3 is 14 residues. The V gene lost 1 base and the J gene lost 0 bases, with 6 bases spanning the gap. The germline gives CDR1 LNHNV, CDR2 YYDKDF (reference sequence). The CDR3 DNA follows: TGTGCCACCAGCAGAGGGACAGTGAACACTGAAGCTTTCTTT. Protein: CATSRGTVNTEAFF.

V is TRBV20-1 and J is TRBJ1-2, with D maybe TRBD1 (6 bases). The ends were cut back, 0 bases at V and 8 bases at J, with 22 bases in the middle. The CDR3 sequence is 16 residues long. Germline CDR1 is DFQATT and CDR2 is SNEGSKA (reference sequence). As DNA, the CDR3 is TGCAGTGCTAGAGATGGTAGAGGGGGGGTCTTGAGGGGCTACACCTTC. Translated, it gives CSARDGRGGVLRGYTF.

CDR3 protein: CSADTSGPYEQYF. CDR3 in DNA: TGCAGTGCAGATACTAGCGGTCCCTACGAGCAGTACTTC. The V call is TRBV20-1, the J call TRBJ2-7; 8 bases fit TRBD2. The CDR3 extends over 13 amino acids. The trim removed 6 bases at V and 2 bases at J, leaving 6 bases unmatched. The germline CDR1 and CDR2 sequences are DFQATT and SNEGSKA (reference sequence).

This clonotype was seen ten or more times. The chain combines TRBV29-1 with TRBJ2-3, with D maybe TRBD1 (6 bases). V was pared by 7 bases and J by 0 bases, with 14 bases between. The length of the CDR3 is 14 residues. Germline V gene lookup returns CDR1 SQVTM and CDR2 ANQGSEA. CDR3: CSGGKRGSTDTQYF. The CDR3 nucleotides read TGCAGCGGAGGCAAGAGGGGGAGCACAGATACGCAGTATTTT.

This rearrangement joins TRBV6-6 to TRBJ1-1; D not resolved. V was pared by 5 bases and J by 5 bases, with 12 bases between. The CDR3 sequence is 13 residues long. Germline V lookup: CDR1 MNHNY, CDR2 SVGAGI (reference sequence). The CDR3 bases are TGTGCCAGCAGTCAATCCGACGGGACTGAAGCTTTCTTT. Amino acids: CASSQSDGTEAFF.

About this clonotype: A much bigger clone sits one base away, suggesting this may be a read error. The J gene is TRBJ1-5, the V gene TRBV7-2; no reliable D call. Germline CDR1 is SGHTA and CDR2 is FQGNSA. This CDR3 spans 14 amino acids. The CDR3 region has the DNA TGTGCCAGCAGCTTTCATTCGGCGAATCAGCCCCAGAATTTT. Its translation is CASSFHSANQPQNF.

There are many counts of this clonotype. The CDR3 sequence: CAITSPAGEGNEQFF. The CDR3 nucleotides are TGTGCCATCACCTCCCCGGCAGGGGAGGGCAATGAGCAGTTCTTC. The chain joins TRBV10-3 to TRBJ2-1, with D possibly matching TRBD2 (7 bases). This CDR3 comprises 15 residues. Trimming took 7 bases from V and 6 from J, leaving 19 bases between them. The germline V gene has CDR1 ENHRY and CDR2 SYGVKD.

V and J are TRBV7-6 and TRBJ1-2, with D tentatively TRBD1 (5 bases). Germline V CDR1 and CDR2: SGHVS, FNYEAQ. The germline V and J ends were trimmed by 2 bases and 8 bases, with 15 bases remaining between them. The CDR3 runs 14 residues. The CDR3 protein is CASSLRGGWRGYTF. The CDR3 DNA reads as TGTGCCAGCAGCTTAAGGGGCGGCTGGCGGGGCTACACCTTC.

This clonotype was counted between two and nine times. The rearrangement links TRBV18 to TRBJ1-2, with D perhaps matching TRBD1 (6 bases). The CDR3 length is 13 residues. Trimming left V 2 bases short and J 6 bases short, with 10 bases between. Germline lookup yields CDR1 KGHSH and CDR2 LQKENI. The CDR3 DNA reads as TGTGCCAGCTCACCATCGCAGGGGAATGGCTACACCTTC. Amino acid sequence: CASSPSQGNGYTF.

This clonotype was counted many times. This CDR3 is CASSVEYF. CDR3 DNA: TGTGCCAGCAGTGTTGAGTACTTC. This chain connects TRBV7-2 to TRBJ2-7; D unresolved. Germline V gene sequence: CDR1 SGHTA, CDR2 FQGNSA. This CDR3 is built from 8 residues. Deletions cut 6 bases from V and 11 bases from J, with 5 bases between.

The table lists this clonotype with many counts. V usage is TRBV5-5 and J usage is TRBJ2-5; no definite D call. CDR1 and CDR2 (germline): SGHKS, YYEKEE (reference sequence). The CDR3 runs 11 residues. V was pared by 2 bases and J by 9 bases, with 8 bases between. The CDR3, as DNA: TGTGCCAGCAGCTTTTCCACGTCCCAGTACTTC. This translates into CASSFSTSQYF.

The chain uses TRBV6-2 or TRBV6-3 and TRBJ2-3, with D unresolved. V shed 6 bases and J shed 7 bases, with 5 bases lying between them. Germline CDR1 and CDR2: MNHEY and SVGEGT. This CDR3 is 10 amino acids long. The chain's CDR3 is CASRGYTQYF. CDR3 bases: TGTGCCAGCAGGGGGTATACGCAGTATTTT.

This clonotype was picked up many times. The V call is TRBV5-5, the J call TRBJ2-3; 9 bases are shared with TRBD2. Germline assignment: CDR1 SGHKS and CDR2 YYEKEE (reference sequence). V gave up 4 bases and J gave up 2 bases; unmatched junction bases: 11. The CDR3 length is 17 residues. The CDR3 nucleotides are TGTGCCAGCAGCCTGAGACCGGGACTAGCTTACACAGATACGCAGTATTTT. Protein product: CASSLRPGLAYTDTQYF.

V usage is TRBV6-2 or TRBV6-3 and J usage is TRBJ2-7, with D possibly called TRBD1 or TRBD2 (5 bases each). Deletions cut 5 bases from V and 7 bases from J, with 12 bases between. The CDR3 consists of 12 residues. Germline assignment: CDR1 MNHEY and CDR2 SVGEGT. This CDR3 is CASSRGPGEQYF. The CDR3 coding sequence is TGTGCCAGCAGTCGGGGACCGGGAGAGCAGTACTTC.

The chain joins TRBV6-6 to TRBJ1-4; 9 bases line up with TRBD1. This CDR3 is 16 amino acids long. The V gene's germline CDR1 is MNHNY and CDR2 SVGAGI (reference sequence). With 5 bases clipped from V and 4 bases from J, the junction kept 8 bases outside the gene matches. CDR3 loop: CASSTPRTGDNEKLFF. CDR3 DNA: TGTGCCAGCAGTACCCCGCGGACAGGGGATAATGAAAAACTGTTTTTT.